This TCR beta chain was sequenced during a study of post-analysis software for immune sequencing data. Overall study context: There were relapsing-remitting, secondary progressive and progressive-relapsing multiple sclerosis among the disease courses included.

Findings and limits, study-wide: F-measure co-clustering was strong for batch-matched samples. A significant reduction in normalized Chao1 diversity was observed in multiple sclerosis patients versus controls. Four or five TRBV segments were more frequent in patients than controls; TRBV5-6, TRBV5-1 and TRBV20-1 belonged to this group.

Germline assignment: CDR1 SQVTM and CDR2 ANQGSEA. CDR3 length: 12 amino acids. Trimming removed 5 bases at V and 4 bases at J, with 11 bases between. Each TCR beta cDNA library carried unique molecular identifiers. T cells numbering 1 to 10 million gave rise to a few hundred thousand cDNA molecules. TCRdb reanalysed the PCR reads using MiXCR and keeps one entry per CDR3 protein. The sample records 800,000 to 950,000 distinct CDR3 sequences, around 53% being singletons. Details on this clonotype: The antigen is not known.

The rearrangement links TRBV29-1 to TRBJ1-2; tentative D call: TRBD1 (6 bases). Sequenced input: blood. The clonotype comes from a girl aged 10 to 17 with multiple sclerosis. For the CDR3, the DNA is TGCAGCGTTCTAGGACAGACCTATGGCTACACCTTC. Residues: CSVLGQTYGYTF. The full variable domain, completed using reference TRBV29-1 and TRBJ1-2, is SAVISQKPSRDICQRGTSLTIQCQVDSQVTMMFWYRQQPGQSLTLIATANQGSEATYESGFVIDKFPISRPNLTFSTLTVSNMSPEDSSIYLCSVLGQTYGYTFGSGTRLTVV.